This TCR beta chain was recovered during a study of T-cell reconstitution after alpha-beta-depleted transplantation in children listed by TCRdb under 2016. With respect to the entire study: Using TCR repertoire profiling, the study followed T-cell immune reconstitution in a quantitative way in children after TCRalphabeta/CD19-depleted allogeneic hematopoietic cell transplantation.

Library prep was done by PCR. The data were produced on an Illumina HiSeq 2500. TCR libraries were prepared with molecular barcoding, using unique molecular identifiers to normalize TCRbeta repertoire quantification. TCRdb reanalyzed the raw reads on its own, using fastp at Q25 for trimming and MiXCR for clone calling, and kept in-frame beta chains. CDR3 protein sequences are deduplicated, and each keeps its most common genes and DNA. The sample table lists approximately 640,000 distinct CDR3 sequences, approximately 17% of them with a count of one. The ten largest clones add up to 1.1% of the sample. The CDR3 goes from the cysteine to the phenylalanine over 16 residues. The entry retains the CDR3 DNA only, 48 bases that are in frame from base 1. The germline V gene (reference sequence) specifies SGHKS as CDR1 and YYEKEE as CDR2. V ends up 0 bases short and J 9 bases short, with an unmatched junction base count of 10.

Ten or more counts support this clonotype. No antigen is known for it. Per-base quality was not reported, and no clone a single base away is much larger than it. The sequence was obtained from a human donor who donated a stem cell graft to a child with acute myeloid leukemia. This sequence uses TRBV5-5 and TRBJ2-1, with 9 bases matching TRBD2. This specimen was PBMCs from the stem cell graft donor, taken from the stem cell graft. The nucleotides read TGTGCCAGCAGCTTGGGATCCGCGGGGGGGAGGGGTGAGCAGTTCTTC. Its translation reads: CASSLGSAGGRGEQFF.